The 5 T cell receptor beta chains given below trace back to one sample, sequenced in a study of blood T cell repertoires in COVID-19. The repertoire was sequenced with immunoSEQ multiplex PCR; TCRdb's copy has only in-frame clones and lacks some. The table includes under 60,000 clones, around four fifths detected once. Sequenced material: peripheral blood. The receptors originated from a human donor in a cohort sampled during active COVID-19.

V gene TRBV19 combines with J gene TRBJ1-5; D is undetermined. The CDR3 covers 14 residues. Trimming shortened V by 7 bases and J by 5 bases, and 15 bases separated the two germline ends. The V gene's germline CDR1 is LNHDA and CDR2 SQIVND (reference sequence). This chain's CDR3 is CASTAAWGDQPQHF. The DNA for the CDR3 is TGTGCCAGTACCGCGGCCTGGGGAGATCAGCCCCAGCATTTT.

This clone was recorded only once. CDR3 DNA sequence: TGCGCCAGCAGCTTGGAACAAAGAAGTGAAAAACTGTTTTTT. It specifies CASSLEQRSEKLFF. The chain links TRBV5-1 to TRBJ1-4; D is undetermined. Germline V lookup: CDR1 SGHRS, CDR2 YFSETQ. The CDR3 covers 14 residues. V shed 0 bases and J shed 7 bases, with 10 bases lying between them.

This chain joins TRBV6-5 and TRBJ2-1; 10 bases fit TRBD2. Germline assignment: CDR1 MNHEY and CDR2 SVGAGI. CDR3 length: 14 residues. V was clipped by 5 bases and J by 6 bases; unmatched bases: 4. The CDR3 reads CASSTQRGGNEQFF. The CDR3 region has the DNA TGTGCCAGCAGTACCCAGCGGGGGGGCAATGAGCAGTTCTTC.

The chain recombines TRBV11-2 with TRBJ2-5, with D possibly matching TRBD2 (6 bases). The CDR3 totals 14 residues. V lost 3 bases, J lost 5 bases, and 13 bases lay in between. The germline V gene encodes CDR1 SGHAT and CDR2 FQNNGV. CDR3 protein: CASSFLTSQETQYF. CDR3 sequence (DNA): TGTGCCAGCAGCTTCTTGACTAGTCAGGAGACCCAGTACTTC.

This chain connects TRBV6-5 to TRBJ2-2; D is uncertain. Per germline, CDR1 MNHEY and CDR2 SVGAGI. The CDR3 covers 12 residues. Trimming shortened V by 1 base and J by 8 bases, and 5 bases separated the two germline ends. This CDR3 reads CASSYFQGELFF. CDR3 sequence (DNA): TGTGCCAGCAGTTACTTTCAAGGGGAGCTGTTTTTT.